This TCR beta chain was recovered during a study of control samples from healthy donors and cancer patients. Trimming removed 5 bases from V and 6 bases from J; junction bases left unmatched: 9. Germline loops: CDR1 SGHAT, CDR2 FQNNGV. This CDR3 comprises 14 residues. The table came from immunoSEQ multiplex PCR; TCRdb's copy has only in-frame clones and leaves some out. Of 200,000 to 250,000 clones in the sample, just under 95% were seen once. The sequencing input was blood. V and J are TRBV11-2 and TRBJ1-2, with 7 bases aligning to TRBD1. The source is a man in his fifties in good health. DNA of the CDR3: TGTGCCAGCAGCCCGTCAGACAGGGCCGATGGCTACACCTTC. Protein: CASSPSDRADGYTF. The full variable domain, in which reference TRBV11-2 and TRBJ1-2 provide the parts outside the CDR3, is EAGVAQSPRYKIIEKRQSVAFWCNPISGHATLYWYQQILGQGPKLLIQFQNNGVVDDSQLPKDRFSAERLKGVDSTLKIQPAKLEDSAVYLCASSPSDRADGYTFGSGTRLTVV.